A selection of T cell receptor beta chains follows, all from one sample in a study of early T cells in non-severe SARS-CoV-2 infection. One entry per CDR3 protein results from TCRdb running MiXCR on the 5' RACE reads. The sample holds just over 95,000 distinct CDR3 sequences, 9.5% to 12% seen once. The material sequenced was whole blood. Receptors originate from an adult who was a healthcare worker with PCR-confirmed SARS-CoV-2 infection or an uninfected control (not recorded which). CDR3s include the opening cysteine and the closing phenylalanine or tryptophan. The D gene is left open where the match is weak. The size field is filled for only some rows; it gives once, few, many or a size class.

v_call: TRBV7-2
d_call: TRBD2
j_call: TRBJ2-1
clone_size: NA
cdr3_nt: TGTGCCAGCAGCACCCGACTAGCGGGGAATCATGAGCAGTTCTTC
cdr3_aa: CASSTRLAGNHEQFF

v_call: TRBV10-1
d_call: NA
j_call: TRBJ2-3
clone_size: NA
cdr3_nt: TGCGCCAGCAGTGAGGACAGAAAGCCAGATACGCAGTATTTT
cdr3_aa: CASSEDRKPDTQYF

v_call: TRBV20-1
d_call: TRBD1
j_call: TRBJ2-5
clone_size: many
cdr3_nt: TGCAGTGCTACACGACAGGGGCAGACCCAGTACTTC
cdr3_aa: CSATRQGQTQYF

v_call: TRBV7-9
d_call: TRBD1
j_call: TRBJ1-1
clone_size: NA
cdr3_nt: TGTGCCAGCAGCTTATTGAACAGGGGGGTCACTGAAGCTTTCTTT
cdr3_aa: CASSLLNRGVTEAFF

v_call: TRBV6-5
d_call: NA
j_call: TRBJ1-1
clone_size: NA
cdr3_nt: TGTGCCAGCAGTTACACACACAGGAACACTGAAGCTTTCTTT
cdr3_aa: CASSYTHRNTEAFF

v_call: TRBV3-1
d_call: NA
j_call: TRBJ1-1
clone_size: many
cdr3_nt: TGTGCCAGCAGCCCCCATCGGGACACTGAAGCTTTCTTT
cdr3_aa: CASSPHRDTEAFF

v_call: TRBV30
d_call: NA
j_call: TRBJ2-2
clone_size: NA
cdr3_nt: TGTGCCTGGAGTCGAAGGACTACCGGGGAGCTGTTTTTT
cdr3_aa: CAWSRRTTGELFF

v_call: TRBV29-1
d_call: TRBD2
j_call: TRBJ2-7
clone_size: NA
cdr3_nt: TGCAGCGTTCAGACTAGCGCCTACGAGCAGTACTTC
cdr3_aa: CSVQTSAYEQYF

v_call: TRBV21-1
d_call: NA
j_call: TRBJ1-2
clone_size: NA
cdr3_nt: TGTGCCAGCAGCAAAGTGGAAGGGAAGTGGAATAATGGCTACACCTTC
cdr3_aa: CASSKVEGKWNNGYTF

v_call: TRBV4-2
d_call: NA
j_call: TRBJ2-7
clone_size: NA
cdr3_nt: TGTGCCAGCAGCCAAGATGGACGTCAGTACTACGAGCAGTACTTC
cdr3_aa: CASSQDGRQYYEQYF

v_call: TRBV28
d_call: TRBD2
j_call: TRBJ2-1
clone_size: many
cdr3_nt: TGTGCCAGCAGTTTGGAGACTAGCGCCGAGGATGAGCAGTTCTTC
cdr3_aa: CASSLETSAEDEQFF

v_call: TRBV2
d_call: NA
j_call: TRBJ1-2
clone_size: NA
cdr3_nt: TGTGCCAGCAGTGATATGGGTAACGGCTACACCTTC
cdr3_aa: CASSDMGNGYTF

v_call: TRBV12-3/TRBV12-4
d_call: NA
j_call: TRBJ2-1
clone_size: few
cdr3_nt: TGTGCCAGCAGCCCGGGTTTCACCTACAATGAGCAGTTCTTC
cdr3_aa: CASSPGFTYNEQFF

v_call: TRBV11-2
d_call: NA
j_call: TRBJ2-3
clone_size: NA
cdr3_nt: TGTGCCAGCAGCTTAGATATGGATACGCAGTATTTT
cdr3_aa: CASSLDMDTQYF

v_call: TRBV6-5
d_call: NA
j_call: TRBJ1-5
clone_size: many
cdr3_nt: TGTGCCAGCAGCAGCGGTATGCACCAGCCCCAGCATTTT
cdr3_aa: CASSSGMHQPQHF

v_call: TRBV2
d_call: NA
j_call: TRBJ1-6
clone_size: NA
cdr3_nt: TGTGCCAGCAGTGAGGCTTCTGCCGATAATTCACCCCTCCACTTT
cdr3_aa: CASSEASADNSPLHF